This record concerns one T cell receptor (beta chain) sequence. This clonotype has a handful of counts. The antigen it binds to is not known. Base qualities are not at hand, and no much larger clone is one base apart. V is cut by 4 bases and J by 6 bases, and the space between the germline ends is 20 bases. Per the germline V gene, SGHRS is the CDR1 and YFSETQ is the CDR2. Including the terminal cysteine and phenylalanine, the CDR3 comprises 16 residues. Solely the CDR3 DNA is kept, with 48 bases framed from the first base. The sample belongs to a study of CD8 T cells in ankylosing spondylitis (dated by TCRdb to about 2017). For the study in its entirety: To find TCR variants linked to disease, the study profiled T cell receptor beta repertoires in ankylosing spondylitis patients and healthy donors. The full study cohort comprised 25 ankylosing spondylitis patients and some 100 healthy donors. Samples of peripheral blood were taken, and for ankylosing spondylitis patients, synovial fluid was collected as well. General conclusions and limits of the study: The disease-linked clones were reported as significantly enriched in matched synovial fluid samples from ankylosing spondylitis patients. A CD8+ phenotype was shown by the disease-linked clones, which were found at relatively low frequencies in peripheral blood. Some of the motif variants had been reported before in the synovial fluid and blood of reactive arthritis patients, a finding that suggests common disease-initiation mechanisms. A TCR beta motif made up of eight highly homologous amino acid variants appeared to be characteristic of blood from ankylosing spondylitis patients.

These reads were obtained on an Illumina HiSeq 2500. Quantitative 5'-RACE with molecular barcodes was the method used to prepare the TCR beta libraries. Regarding the original processing steps: Disease-linked TCR variants were identified with a new computational method built on a probabilistic model of VDJ rearrangement. Through fastp at Q25 and MiXCR, TCRdb rebuilt clones from the public reads, retaining in-frame beta chains. Each record represents a unique CDR3 protein, reported with the most common genes and DNA among its rows. The V and J calls follow TCRdb's processing rather than the paper's. For this sample the table gives fewer than 350,000 distinct CDR3 sequences, of which approximately 10% were detected only once. About a tenth of the sample comes from the top ten.

This receptor was identified in a female donor with ankylosing spondylitis or in good health (not recorded which). Here the chain combines TRBV5-1 and TRBJ1-5; the D gene is perhaps TRBD1, on 5 matching bases. Sequenced: blood, either unsorted or a sorted T cell fraction (not recorded which). The sequenced DNA is TGCGCCAGCAGCCCCCAGGGAGGATCTGGGGTTCAGCCCCAGCATTTT. Its protein product is CASSPQGGSGVQPQHF.